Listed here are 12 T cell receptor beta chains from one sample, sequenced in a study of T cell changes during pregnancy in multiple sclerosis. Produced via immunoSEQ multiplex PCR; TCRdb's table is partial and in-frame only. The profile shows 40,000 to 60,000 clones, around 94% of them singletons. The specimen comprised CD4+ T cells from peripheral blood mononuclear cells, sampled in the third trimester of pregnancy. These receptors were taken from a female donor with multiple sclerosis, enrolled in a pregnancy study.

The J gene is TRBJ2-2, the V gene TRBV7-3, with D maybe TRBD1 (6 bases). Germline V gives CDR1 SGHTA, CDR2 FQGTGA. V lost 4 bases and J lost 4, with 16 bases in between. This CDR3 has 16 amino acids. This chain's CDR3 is CASSSENRAGTGELFF. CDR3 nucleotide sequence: TGTGCCAGCAGCTCCGAGAACAGGGCTGGCACCGGGGAGCTGTTTTTT.

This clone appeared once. The CDR3 region has the DNA TGTGCCAGCAGCTTGGCCGGGACAGAAAAAGAGACCCAGTACTTC. Its translation: CASSLAGTEKETQYF. The chain recombines TRBV5-4 with TRBJ2-5; 7 bases fit TRBD1. V shed 0 bases and J 3 bases; nucleotides not matched to a gene: 5. The CDR3 spans 15 residues. Germline V gives CDR1 SGHNT, CDR2 YYREEE (reference sequence).

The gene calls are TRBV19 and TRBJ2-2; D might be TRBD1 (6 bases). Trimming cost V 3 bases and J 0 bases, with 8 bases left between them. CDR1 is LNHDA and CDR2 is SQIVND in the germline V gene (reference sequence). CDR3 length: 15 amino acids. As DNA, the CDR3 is TGTGCCAGTAGTATGGACAGTGCGAACACCGGGGAGCTGTTTTTT. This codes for CASSMDSANTGELFF.

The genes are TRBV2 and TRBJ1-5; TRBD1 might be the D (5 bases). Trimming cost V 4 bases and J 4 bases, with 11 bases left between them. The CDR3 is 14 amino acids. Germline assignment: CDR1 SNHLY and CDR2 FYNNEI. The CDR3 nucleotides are TGTGCCAGCAGTGTTGGGGCAGGGAATCAGCCCCAGCATTTT. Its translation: CASSVGAGNQPQHF.

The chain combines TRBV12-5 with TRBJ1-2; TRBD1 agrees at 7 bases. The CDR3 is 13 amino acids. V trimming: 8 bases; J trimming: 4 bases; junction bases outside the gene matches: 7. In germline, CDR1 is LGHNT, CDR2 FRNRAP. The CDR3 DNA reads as TGTGCTAGTTCAAGGGGGCGAGGCTATGGCTACACCTTC. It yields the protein CASSRGRGYGYTF.

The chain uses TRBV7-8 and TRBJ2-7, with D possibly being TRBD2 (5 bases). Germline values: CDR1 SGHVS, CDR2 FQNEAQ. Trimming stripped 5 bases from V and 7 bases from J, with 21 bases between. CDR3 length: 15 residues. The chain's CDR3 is CASSLRGPNSGEQYF. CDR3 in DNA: TGTGCCAGCAGCCTCCGCGGACCCAACTCGGGGGAGCAGTACTTC.

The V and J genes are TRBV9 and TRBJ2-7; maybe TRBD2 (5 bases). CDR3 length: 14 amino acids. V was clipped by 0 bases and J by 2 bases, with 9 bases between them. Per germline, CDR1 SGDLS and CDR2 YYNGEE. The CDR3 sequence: CASSVGVLAYEQYF. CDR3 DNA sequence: TGTGCCAGCAGCGTAGGTGTACTAGCCTACGAGCAGTACTTC.

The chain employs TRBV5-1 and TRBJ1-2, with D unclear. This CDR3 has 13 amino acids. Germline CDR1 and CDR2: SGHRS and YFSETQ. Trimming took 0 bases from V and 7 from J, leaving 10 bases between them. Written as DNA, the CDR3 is TGCGCCAGCAGCTTGGCGGGATTGAGTGGCTACACCTTC. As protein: CASSLAGLSGYTF. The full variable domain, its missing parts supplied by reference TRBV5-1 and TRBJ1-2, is KAGVTQTPRYLIKTRGQQVTLSCSPISGHRSVSWYQQTPGQGLQFLFEYFSETQRNKGNFPGRFSGRQFSNSRSEMNVSTLELGDSALYLCASSLAGLSGYTFGSGTRLTVV.

DNA for the CDR3: TGTGCCAGCAGTGATCGGGGCAGGGGCTCTGGAAACACCATATATTTT. It translates to CASSDRGRGSGNTIYF. The chain uses TRBV25-1 and TRBJ1-3, with D possibly TRBD1 on 6 matching bases. The CDR3 sequence is 16 residues long. V lost 3 bases and J lost 0, with 12 bases in between. Germline CDR1 and CDR2: MGHDK and SYGVNS.

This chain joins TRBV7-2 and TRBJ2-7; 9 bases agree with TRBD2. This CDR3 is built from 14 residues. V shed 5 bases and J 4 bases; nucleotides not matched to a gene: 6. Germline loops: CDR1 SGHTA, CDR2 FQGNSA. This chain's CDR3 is CASSPRGGRYEQYF. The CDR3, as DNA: TGTGCCAGCAGCCCGCGGGGGGGGAGGTACGAGCAGTACTTC.

The CDR3, as DNA: TGCGCCAGCAGCCAAGAGATTCGGGAGGGCGAGCAGTACTTC. This encodes CASSQEIREGEQYF. J is TRBJ2-7 and V is TRBV4-3; TRBD2 agrees at 8 bases. The V and J ends lost 0 bases and 6 bases, in that order; junction bases with no gene match: 4. From germline, CDR1 is LGHNA and CDR2 YSLEER. The CDR3 is 14 amino acids.

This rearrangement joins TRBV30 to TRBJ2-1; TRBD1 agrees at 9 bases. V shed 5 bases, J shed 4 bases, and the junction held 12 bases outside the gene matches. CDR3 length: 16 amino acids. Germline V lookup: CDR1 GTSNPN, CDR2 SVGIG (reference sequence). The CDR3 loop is CAWDAPGQGRYNEQFF. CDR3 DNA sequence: TGTGCCTGGGATGCCCCCGGACAGGGGAGATACAATGAGCAGTTCTTC.